This T cell receptor (beta chain) was captured in a study of pediatric ulcerative colitis. This clone was detected once. Rectal tissue came from one to two pinch biopsies taken at colonoscopy. Repertoires were generated with immunoSEQ multiplex PCR, while TCRdb's copy carries only in-frame clones and drops some. The table has about 35,000 clones, 81% seen once. What was sequenced was gut tissue. This TCR was recovered from a boy aged 5-17 years with mild ulcerative colitis.

The CDR3 spells CASSQGQGEGYGYTF. Written as DNA, the CDR3 is TGTGCCAGCAGCCAAGGACAGGGGGAAGGCTATGGCTACACCTTC. The rearrangement uses TRBV6-1 and TRBJ1-2, with 10 nucleotides matching TRBD1. CDR3 length: 15 residues. The V segment lost 6 bases and the J segment 4 bases; nucleotides outside the gene matches: 8. CDR1 and CDR2 from the germline V gene are MNHNS and SASEGT.